This T cell receptor (beta chain) was recovered during a study of cytomegalovirus exposure and HLA in healthy donors. Using immunoSEQ multiplex PCR, the repertoire was profiled, and TCRdb retains in-frame clones only, with some absent. The sample holds about 130,000 clones, about 90% seen once. There are 14 residues in the CDR3. The V end was cut by 6 bases, the J end by 2 bases, with 13 bases between. The germline gives CDR1 MRHNA, CDR2 SNTAGT. The rearrangement uses TRBV6-4 and TRBJ2-5; D is perhaps TRBD1 (6 bases). The receptor comes from a woman aged 25 to 39 in good health and CMV-seropositive. The sample was PBMCs. Here the CDR3 DNA reads TGTGCCAGCAGAAGCCGGACAGCTCAAGAGACCCAGTACTTC. It encodes CASRSRTAQETQYF.